The following is a TCR beta chain sequence with its context. The entry originates in a study of blood T cell repertoires in COVID-19. Original methodology: Nucleated cell number was recorded as an estimate derived from reference gene primer amplification. Repertoires were generated with immunoSEQ multiplex PCR, while TCRdb's copy carries only in-frame clones and drops some. That table gives V, J and clone size, and the DNA gave D and trimming. Of about 130,000 clones listed, more than 75% were seen once; the top ten hold 15% to 20%. This receptor was identified in a woman aged 50 to 60 who had recovered from COVID-19. Sequenced sample: peripheral blood.

The CDR3 DNA reads as TGTGCCAGCAGCTTGTGGGGGGGAACTGAAAAACTGTTTTTT. Protein sequence: CASSLWGGTEKLFF. V and J are TRBV7-2 and TRBJ1-4; possible D gene TRBD1, 5 bases. V dropped 3 bases and J dropped 7 bases, with 12 bases sitting between them. The CDR3 totals 14 residues. The germline V gene has CDR1 SGHTA and CDR2 FQGNSA.